The following is a TCR beta chain sequence with its context. Its antigen is undetermined. TCRdb reprocessed the 5' RACE reads with MiXCR, giving one entry per CDR3 protein. The sample records 400,000 to 500,000 distinct CDR3 sequences, roughly 20% being singletons. The CDR3 length is 16 residues. Germline V lookup: CDR1 LGHNA, CDR2 YSLEER. The ends were cut back, 1 base at V and 4 bases at J, with 14 bases in the middle. The source of the sample is a study of identical twins. Broader study findings: Among out-of-frame alpha sequences shared by twins, low generation probability occurred in excess.

Source material: naive T cells sorted from blood. The V call is TRBV4-3, the J call TRBJ2-1; a possible D gene is TRBD2 (6 bases). The sequence was obtained from a man over 45 in good health. Here the CDR3 DNA reads TGCGCCAGCAGCCAAGTTGGGGGGTCTATGTACAATGAGCAGTTCTTC. This codes for CASSQVGGSMYNEQFF.